This T cell receptor (beta chain) was found in a study of T cells after yellow fever vaccination. This clonotype was counted at least ten times. What it binds is unknown. One entry per CDR3 protein, called by TCRdb with MiXCR from the 5' RACE reads. The sample lists around 68,000 distinct CDR3 sequences, roughly 7% seen once, with roughly 29% in the top ten. Germline V lookup: CDR1 SEHNR, CDR2 FQNEAQ (reference sequence). The CDR3 is made up of 15 amino acids. Losses at the gene ends were 3 bases for V and 0 bases for J; bases not matched to a gene: 2. Points from the study as a whole: The CD4 and CD8 compartments had a small share of their clonotypes in common.

This clonotype was obtained from a man between 18 and 29 years old who received the YFV17D yellow fever vaccine. The sequences come from CD8+ T cells sorted from PBMCs, collected 9 to 11 days after the first yellow fever vaccination. The V call is TRBV7-9, the J call TRBJ2-7; the match to TRBD1 covers 10 bases. Here the CDR3 reads CASSFRTGGSYEQYF. CDR3 DNA: TGTGCCAGCAGCTTTAGGACAGGGGGCTCCTACGAGCAGTACTTC.